This T cell receptor beta chain comes out of a study of blood T cell repertoires in COVID-19. The repertoire was sequenced with immunoSEQ multiplex PCR; TCRdb's copy has only in-frame clones and lacks some. The table lists around 420,000 clones, approximately 88% of them singletons, with roughly 2% in the top ten. There are 16 residues in the CDR3. CDR1 is SGHDT, CDR2 YYEEEE, per germline. With V trimmed by 0 bases and J by 8 bases, 7 bases remained unmatched. Sequenced material: PBMCs or T cells enriched from blood (not recorded which). The chain has TRBV5-6 and TRBJ1-6, with 8 bases identical to TRBD1. The receptor comes from a woman between 40 and 55 years old with acute COVID-19. The chain's CDR3 is CASSLGPWTGHSPLHF. The DNA for the CDR3 is TGTGCCAGCAGCTTGGGCCCCTGGACAGGGCATTCACCCCTCCACTTT. The full variable domain, its missing parts supplied by reference TRBV5-6 and TRBJ1-6, is DAGVTQSPTHLIKTRGQQVTLRCSPKSGHDTVSWYQQALGQGPQFIFQYYEEEERQRGNFPDRFSGHQFPNYSSELNVNALLLGDSALYLCASSLGPWTGHSPLHFGNGTRLTVT.